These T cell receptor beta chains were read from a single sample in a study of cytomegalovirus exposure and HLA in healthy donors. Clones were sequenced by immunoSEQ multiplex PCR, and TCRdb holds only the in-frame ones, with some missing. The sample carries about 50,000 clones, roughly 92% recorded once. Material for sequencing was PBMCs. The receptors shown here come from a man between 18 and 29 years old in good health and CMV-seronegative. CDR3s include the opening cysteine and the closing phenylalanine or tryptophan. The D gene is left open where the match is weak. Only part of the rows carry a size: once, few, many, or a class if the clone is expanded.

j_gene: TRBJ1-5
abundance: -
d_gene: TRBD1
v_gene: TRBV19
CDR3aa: CASRLGQGAGNQPQHF
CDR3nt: TGTGCCAGTAGGCTCGGACAGGGGGCCGGCAATCAGCCCCAGCATTTT

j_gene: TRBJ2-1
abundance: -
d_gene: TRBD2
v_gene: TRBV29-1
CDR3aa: CSGGLAGGLEQFF
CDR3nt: TGCAGCGGTGGACTAGCGGGAGGGCTTGAGCAGTTCTTC

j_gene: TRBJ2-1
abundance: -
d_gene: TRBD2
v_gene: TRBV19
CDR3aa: CASRRTSGLYLRDEQFF
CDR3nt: TGTGCCAGTAGGAGGACTAGCGGGCTCTACCTCCGGGATGAGCAGTTCTTC

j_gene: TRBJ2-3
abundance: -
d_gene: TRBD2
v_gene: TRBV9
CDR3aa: CASSDGLAGRDTQYF
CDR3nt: TGTGCCAGCAGCGACGGACTAGCGGGAAGGGATACGCAGTATTTT

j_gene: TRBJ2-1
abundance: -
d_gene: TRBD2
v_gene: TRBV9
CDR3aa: CASSVEEREFYNEQFF
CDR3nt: TGTGCCAGCAGCGTAGAGGAGCGGGAATTCTACAATGAGCAGTTCTTC

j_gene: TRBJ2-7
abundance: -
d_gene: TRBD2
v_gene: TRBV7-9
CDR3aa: CASSLEGLAGDIEQYF
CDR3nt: TGTGCCAGCAGCTTAGAGGGACTAGCGGGAGATATCGAGCAGTACTTC

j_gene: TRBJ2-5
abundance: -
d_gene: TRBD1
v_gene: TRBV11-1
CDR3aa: CASSQDRAGGIQYF
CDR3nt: TGTGCCAGCAGCCAAGACAGGGCTGGGGGAATCCAGTACTTC

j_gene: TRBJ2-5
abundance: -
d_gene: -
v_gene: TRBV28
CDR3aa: CASSVYRAPQETQYF
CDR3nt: TGTGCCAGCAGTGTATACAGGGCCCCCCAAGAGACCCAGTACTTC

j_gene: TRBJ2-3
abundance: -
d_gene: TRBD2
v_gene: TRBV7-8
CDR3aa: CASSSVRAGGITDTQYF
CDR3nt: TGTGCCAGCAGCTCGGTACGAGCGGGAGGGATCACAGATACGCAGTATTTT

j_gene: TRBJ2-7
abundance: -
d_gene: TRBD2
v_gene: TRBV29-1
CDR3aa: CSVATGTSASYEQYF
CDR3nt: TGCAGCGTGGCGACCGGGACTAGCGCCTCCTACGAGCAGTACTTC

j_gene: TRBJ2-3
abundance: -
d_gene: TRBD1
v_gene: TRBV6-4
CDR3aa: CATADREQDTQYF
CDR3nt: TGTGCCACTGCGGACAGGGAACAAGATACGCAGTATTTT

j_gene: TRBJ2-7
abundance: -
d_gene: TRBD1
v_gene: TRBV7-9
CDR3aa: CASSFADRESHEQYF
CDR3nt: TGTGCCAGCAGCTTTGCGGACAGGGAGTCCCACGAGCAGTACTTC

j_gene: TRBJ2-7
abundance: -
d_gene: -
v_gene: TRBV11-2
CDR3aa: CASSLVPRGSRPYEQYF
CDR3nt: TGTGCCAGCAGCTTAGTCCCCCGGGGTAGCAGACCTTACGAGCAGTACTTC

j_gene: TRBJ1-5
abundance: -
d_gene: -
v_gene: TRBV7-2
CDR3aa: CASSSFGAGERPQHF
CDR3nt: TGTGCCAGCAGCTCTTTCGGGGCAGGGGAAAGGCCCCAGCATTTT

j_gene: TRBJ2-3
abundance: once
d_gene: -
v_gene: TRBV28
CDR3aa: CASSLWTLGNTQYF
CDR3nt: TGTGCCAGCAGTTTATGGACACTCGGGAATACGCAGTATTTT

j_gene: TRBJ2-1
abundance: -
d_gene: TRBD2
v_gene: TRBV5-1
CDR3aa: CASSLVTSGSFSYNEQFF
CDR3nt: TGCGCCAGCAGCTTGGTAACTAGCGGGAGTTTTTCCTACAATGAGCAGTTCTTC

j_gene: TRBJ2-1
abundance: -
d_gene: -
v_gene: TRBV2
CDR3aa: CASQYTNEQFF
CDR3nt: TGTGCCAGCCAATACACCAATGAGCAGTTCTTC

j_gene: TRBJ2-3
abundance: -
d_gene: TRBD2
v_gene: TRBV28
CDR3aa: CASTDSGRLADTQYF
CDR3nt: TGTGCCAGCACCGATAGCGGGAGGCTGGCAGATACGCAGTATTTT

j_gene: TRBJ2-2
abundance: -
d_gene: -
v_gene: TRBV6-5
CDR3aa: CASSYSRLGTTGELFF
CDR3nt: TGTGCCAGCAGTTACTCCCGCCTAGGAACCACCGGGGAGCTGTTTTTT

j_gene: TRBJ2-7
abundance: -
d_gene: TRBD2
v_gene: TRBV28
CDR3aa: CATKNSGGSYEQYF
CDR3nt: TGTGCCACCAAGAATAGCGGGGGGTCCTACGAGCAGTACTTC

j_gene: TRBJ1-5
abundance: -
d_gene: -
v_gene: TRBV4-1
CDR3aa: CASSQVWPPLSNQPQHF
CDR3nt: TGCGCCAGCAGCCAAGTCTGGCCCCCTTTAAGCAATCAGCCCCAGCATTTT

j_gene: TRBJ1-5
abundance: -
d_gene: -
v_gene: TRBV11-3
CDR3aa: CASSLEEGGTWEVSNQPQHF
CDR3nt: TGTGCCAGCAGCTTAGAGGAGGGGGGGACCTGGGAGGTCAGCAATCAGCCCCAGCATTTT

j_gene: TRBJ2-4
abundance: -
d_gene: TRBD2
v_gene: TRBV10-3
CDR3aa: CAISESSGGEAKNIQYF
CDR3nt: TGTGCCATCAGTGAGTCGTCGGGGGGAGAGGCCAAAAACATTCAGTACTTC

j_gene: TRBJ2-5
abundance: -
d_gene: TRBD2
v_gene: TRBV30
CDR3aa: CAWSVFWASGSFVTQYF
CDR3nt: TGTGCCTGGAGTGTCTTTTGGGCGAGCGGGAGTTTTGTGACCCAGTACTTC

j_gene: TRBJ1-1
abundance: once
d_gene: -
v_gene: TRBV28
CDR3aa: CASSLWTQGTEAFF
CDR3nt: TGTGCCAGCAGTTTATGGACCCAGGGCACTGAAGCTTTCTTT

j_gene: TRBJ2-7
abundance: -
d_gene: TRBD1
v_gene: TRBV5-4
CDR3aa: CASSQGQIAYEQYF
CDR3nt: TGTGCCAGCAGTCAGGGACAGATTGCCTACGAGCAGTACTTC

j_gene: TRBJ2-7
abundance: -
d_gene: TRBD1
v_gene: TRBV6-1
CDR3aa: CASSEEQGPTYEQYF
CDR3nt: TGTGCCAGCAGTGAAGAACAGGGGCCGACCTACGAGCAGTACTTC

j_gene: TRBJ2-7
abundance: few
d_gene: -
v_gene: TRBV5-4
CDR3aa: CASSLVGGTHYEQYF
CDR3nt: TGTGCCAGCAGCTTGGTCGGAGGGACTCACTACGAGCAGTACTTC

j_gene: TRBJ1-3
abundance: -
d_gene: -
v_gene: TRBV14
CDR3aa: CASSHSGGSGAIYF
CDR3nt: TGTGCCAGCAGCCATAGCGGGGGGTCTGGAGCGATTTATTTT

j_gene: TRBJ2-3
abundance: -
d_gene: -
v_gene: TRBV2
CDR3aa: CASNPTKETTQYF
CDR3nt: TGTGCCAGCAACCCTACTAAGGAGACTACGCAGTATTTT

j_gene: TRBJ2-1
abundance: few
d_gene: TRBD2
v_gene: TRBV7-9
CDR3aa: CASSLTSGVDEQFF
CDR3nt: TGTGCCAGCAGCTTAACTAGCGGCGTCGATGAGCAGTTCTTC

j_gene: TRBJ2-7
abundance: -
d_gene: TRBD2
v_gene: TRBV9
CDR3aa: CASSVGTSGSAEQYF
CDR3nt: TGTGCCAGCAGCGTGGGAACTAGCGGGAGCGCCGAGCAGTACTTC

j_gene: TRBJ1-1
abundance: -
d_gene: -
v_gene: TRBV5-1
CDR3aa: CASSFLENTEAFF
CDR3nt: TGCGCCAGCAGCTTTTTAGAGAACACTGAAGCTTTCTTT

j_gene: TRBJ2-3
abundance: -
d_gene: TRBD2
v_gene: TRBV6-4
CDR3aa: CASSAAGGTDTQYF
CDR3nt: TGTGCCAGCAGTGCCGCGGGGGGCACAGATACGCAGTATTTT

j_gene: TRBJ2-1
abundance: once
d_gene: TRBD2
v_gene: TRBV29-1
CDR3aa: CSVENGGLAGGIRFF
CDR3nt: TGCAGCGTTGAAAATGGGGGACTAGCGGGAGGAATTCGGTTCTTC

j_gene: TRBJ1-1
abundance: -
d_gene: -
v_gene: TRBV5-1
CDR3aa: CASSWGTPNTEAFF
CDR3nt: TGCGCCAGCAGCTGGGGGACACCGAACACTGAAGCTTTCTTT

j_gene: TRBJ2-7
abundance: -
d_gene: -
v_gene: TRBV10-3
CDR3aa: CAISERTRVNPYEQYF
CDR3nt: TGTGCCATCAGTGAGCGAACTAGGGTGAACCCCTACGAGCAGTACTTC

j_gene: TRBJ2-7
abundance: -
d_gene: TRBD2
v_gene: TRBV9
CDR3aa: CASSPQTSGSSYEQYF
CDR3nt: TGTGCCAGCAGCCCCCAGACTAGCGGGAGCTCCTACGAGCAGTACTTC

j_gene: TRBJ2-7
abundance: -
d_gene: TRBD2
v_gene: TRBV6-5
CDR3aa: CASSVLAGIDEQYF
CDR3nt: TGTGCCAGCAGCGTACTAGCGGGAATCGACGAGCAGTACTTC

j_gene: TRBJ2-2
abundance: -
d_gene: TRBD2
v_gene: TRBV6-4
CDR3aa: CASSGEPSSGPTGELFF
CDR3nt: TGTGCCAGCAGTGGAGAACCAAGTAGCGGGCCCACCGGGGAGCTGTTTTTT

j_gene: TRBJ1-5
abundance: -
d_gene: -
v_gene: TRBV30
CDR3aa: CAWSVGEVGNQPQHF
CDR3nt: TGTGCCTGGAGTGTAGGGGAGGTGGGCAATCAGCCCCAGCATTTT

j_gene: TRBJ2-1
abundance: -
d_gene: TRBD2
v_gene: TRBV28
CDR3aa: CASSSPFMTSGIYNEQFF
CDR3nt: TGTGCCAGCAGTTCCCCCTTCATGACTAGCGGGATTTACAATGAGCAGTTCTTC

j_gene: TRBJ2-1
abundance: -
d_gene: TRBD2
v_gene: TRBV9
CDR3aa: CASSVDTSGVPSADNEQFF
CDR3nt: TGTGCCAGCAGCGTAGACACTAGCGGGGTCCCCAGCGCGGACAATGAGCAGTTCTTC

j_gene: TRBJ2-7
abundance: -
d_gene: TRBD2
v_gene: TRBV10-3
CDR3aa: CAISDSSGRDTYEQYF
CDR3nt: TGTGCCATCAGTGACTCTAGCGGGAGAGATACCTACGAGCAGTACTTC

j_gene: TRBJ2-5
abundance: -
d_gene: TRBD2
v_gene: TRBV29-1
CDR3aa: CSVEDSGPKETQYF
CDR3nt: TGCAGCGTTGAGGATAGCGGGCCTAAAGAGACCCAGTACTTC

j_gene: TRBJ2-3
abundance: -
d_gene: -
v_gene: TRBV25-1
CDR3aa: CASIQDGADTQYF
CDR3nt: TGTGCCAGCATACAGGATGGCGCAGATACGCAGTATTTT

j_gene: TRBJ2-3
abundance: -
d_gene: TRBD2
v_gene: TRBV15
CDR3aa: CATSPRTSGSPDTQYF
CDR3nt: TGTGCCACCAGCCCCCGGACTAGCGGGAGCCCAGATACGCAGTATTTT

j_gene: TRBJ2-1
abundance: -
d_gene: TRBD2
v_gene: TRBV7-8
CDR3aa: CASSFFAFTSGTSGNEQFF
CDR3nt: TGTGCCAGCAGCTTTTTTGCTTTTACATCCGGGACTAGCGGCAATGAGCAGTTCTTC

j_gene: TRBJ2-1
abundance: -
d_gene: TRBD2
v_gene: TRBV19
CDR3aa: CASSTRVGTGGPSSYNEQFF
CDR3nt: TGTGCCAGTAGTACGCGGGTTGGGACGGGAGGTCCAAGCTCCTACAATGAGCAGTTCTTC

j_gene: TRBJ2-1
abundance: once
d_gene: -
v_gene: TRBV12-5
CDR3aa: CASGFSGAYNEQFF
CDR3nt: TGTGCTAGTGGTTTTAGCGGAGCCTACAATGAGCAGTTCTTC

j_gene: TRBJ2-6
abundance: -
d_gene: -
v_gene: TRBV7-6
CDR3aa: CASSRGGGTSGANVLTF
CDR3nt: TGTGCCAGCAGCCGAGGTGGAGGGACTTCTGGGGCCAACGTCCTGACTTTC

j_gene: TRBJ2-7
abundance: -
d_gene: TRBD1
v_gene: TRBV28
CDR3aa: CASSRPSDRGQGEQYF
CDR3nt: TGTGCCAGCAGCCGCCCTTCGGACAGGGGGCAAGGCGAGCAGTACTTC

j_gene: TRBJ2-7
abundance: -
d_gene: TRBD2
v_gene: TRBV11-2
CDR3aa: CASSSTSASSYEQYF
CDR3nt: TGTGCCAGCAGCTCTACTAGCGCGAGCTCCTACGAGCAGTACTTC

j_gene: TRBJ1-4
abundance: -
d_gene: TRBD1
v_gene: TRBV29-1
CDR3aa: CSVEGQAEKLFF
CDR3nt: TGCAGCGTTGAGGGACAGGCCGAAAAACTGTTTTTT